This T cell receptor beta chain was recorded in a study of T cell clusters in autoimmune cytopenias. Study as a whole: TRB sequencing had a median approximately 53,000 reads and approximately 2,500 distinct clonotypes per sample.

On this clonotype: No antigen is known for it.

Study-wide results and limits: No experiment has yet validated the function of the T cell clusters defined in silico. Clustering suggested that physiological T cell clusters were missing in primary autoimmune cytopenia patients.

TRB amplification used around 260 ng of peripheral blood genomic DNA. TRB was amplified by touch-down multiplex PCR, primer pools A and B combined. TCRdb re-called the multiplex PCR reads and catalogs CDR3 proteins one per entry, DNA excluded. Its table lists fewer than 7,500 distinct CDR3 sequences. The same data also contributed to another study, on T cell repertoires in aging, cancer and after chemotherapy.

The sequenced sample was peripheral blood. The source is a human donor in good health.

The CDR3 sequence is CASSYTSGGPYNEQFF. V gene TRBV6-1 combines with J gene TRBJ2-1; TCRdb reports TRBD2, a call that lacks DNA to check it against. Germline lookup yields CDR1 MNHNS and CDR2 SASEGT. The CDR3 runs to 16 residues.